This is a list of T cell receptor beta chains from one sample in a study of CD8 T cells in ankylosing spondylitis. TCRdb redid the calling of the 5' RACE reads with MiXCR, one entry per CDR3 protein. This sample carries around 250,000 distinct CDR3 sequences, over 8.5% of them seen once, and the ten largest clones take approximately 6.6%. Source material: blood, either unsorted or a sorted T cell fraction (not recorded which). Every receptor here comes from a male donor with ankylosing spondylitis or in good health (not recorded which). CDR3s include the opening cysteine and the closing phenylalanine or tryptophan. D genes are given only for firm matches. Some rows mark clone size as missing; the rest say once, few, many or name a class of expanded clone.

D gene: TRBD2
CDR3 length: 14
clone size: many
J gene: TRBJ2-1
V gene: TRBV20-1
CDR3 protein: CSATGGRDYNEQFF
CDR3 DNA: TGCAGTGCGACCGGCGGGAGGGACTACAATGAGCAGTTCTTC

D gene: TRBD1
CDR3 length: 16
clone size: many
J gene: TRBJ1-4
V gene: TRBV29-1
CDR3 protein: CSVETGGRGESEKLFF
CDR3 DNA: TGCAGCGTTGAGACAGGGGGCCGGGGTGAGAGTGAAAAACTGTTTTTT

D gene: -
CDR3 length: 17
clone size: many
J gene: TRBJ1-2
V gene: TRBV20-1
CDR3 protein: CSARSDSAISPFYGYTF
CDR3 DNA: TGCAGTGCTAGATCCGACAGCGCAATCTCTCCCTTCTATGGCTACACCTTC

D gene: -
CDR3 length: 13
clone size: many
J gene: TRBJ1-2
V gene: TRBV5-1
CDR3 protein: CASSLRDFYGYTF
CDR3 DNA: TGCGCCAGCAGCTTGCGGGACTTTTATGGCTACACCTTC

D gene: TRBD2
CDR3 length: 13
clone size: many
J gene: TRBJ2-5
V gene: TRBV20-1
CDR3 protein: CSASAGGQETQYF
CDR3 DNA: TGCAGTGCTAGCGCGGGAGGGCAAGAGACCCAGTACTTC

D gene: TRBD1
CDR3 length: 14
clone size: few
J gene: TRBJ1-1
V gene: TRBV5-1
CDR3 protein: CASSAGTGVTEAFF
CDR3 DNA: TGCGCCAGCAGCGCCGGGACAGGGGTCACTGAAGCTTTCTTT

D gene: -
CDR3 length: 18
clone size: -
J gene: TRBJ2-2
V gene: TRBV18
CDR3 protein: CASSPGAQGWFGTGELFF
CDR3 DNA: TGTGCCAGCTCACCCGGGGCACAGGGATGGTTTGGCACCGGGGAGCTGTTTTTT

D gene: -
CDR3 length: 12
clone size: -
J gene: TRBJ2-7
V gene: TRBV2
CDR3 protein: CASSGRDGEQYF
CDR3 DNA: TGTGCCAGCAGTGGCAGGGACGGAGAGCAGTACTTC

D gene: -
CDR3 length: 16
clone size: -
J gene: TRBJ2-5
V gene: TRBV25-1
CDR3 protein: CASSRERKGLQETQYF
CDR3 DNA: TGTGCCAGCAGTAGAGAACGCAAGGGGTTACAAGAGACCCAGTACTTC

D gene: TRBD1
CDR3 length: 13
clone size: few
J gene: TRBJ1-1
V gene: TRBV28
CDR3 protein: CASSLTGTGKGFF
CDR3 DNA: TGTGCCAGCAGTTTAACCGGGACAGGGAAAGGATTCTTT

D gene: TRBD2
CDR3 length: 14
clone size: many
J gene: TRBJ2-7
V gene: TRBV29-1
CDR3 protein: CSVEVAGGSYEQYF
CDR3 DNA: TGCAGCGTTGAGGTTGCGGGGGGCTCCTACGAGCAGTACTTC

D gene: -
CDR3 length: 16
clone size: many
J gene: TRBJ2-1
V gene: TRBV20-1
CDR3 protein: CSANFPAGFVGNEQFF
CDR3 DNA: TGCAGTGCCAACTTCCCAGCGGGTTTCGTGGGGAATGAGCAGTTCTTC

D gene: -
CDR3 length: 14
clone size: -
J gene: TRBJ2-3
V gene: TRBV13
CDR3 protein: CASSYITGRDTQYF
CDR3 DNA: TGTGCCAGCAGCTATATCACGGGGCGTGATACGCAGTATTTT

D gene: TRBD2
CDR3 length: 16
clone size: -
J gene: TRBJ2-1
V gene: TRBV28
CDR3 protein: CASRPTSGPLYNEQFF
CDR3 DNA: TGTGCCAGCAGGCCCACTAGCGGCCCTCTATACAATGAGCAGTTCTTC

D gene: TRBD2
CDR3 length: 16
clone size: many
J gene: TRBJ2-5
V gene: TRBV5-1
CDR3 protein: CASSLAGGTTQETQYF
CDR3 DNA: TGCGCCAGCAGCTTGGCCGGGGGGACTACCCAAGAGACCCAGTACTTC

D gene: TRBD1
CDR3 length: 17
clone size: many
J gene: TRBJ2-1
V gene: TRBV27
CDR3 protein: CASSSTLDRGVYNEQFF
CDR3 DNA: TGTGCCAGCAGTTCTACCCTCGACAGGGGCGTCTACAATGAGCAGTTCTTC

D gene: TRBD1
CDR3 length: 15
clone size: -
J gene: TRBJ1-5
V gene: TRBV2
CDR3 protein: CASSTGTDSNQPQHF
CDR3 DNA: TGTGCCAGCAGTACCGGGACAGATAGCAATCAGCCCCAGCATTTT

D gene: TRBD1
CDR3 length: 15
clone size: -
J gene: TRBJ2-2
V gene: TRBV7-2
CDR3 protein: CASSWGTGLTGELFF
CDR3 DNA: TGTGCCAGCAGCTGGGGGACAGGGTTGACCGGGGAGCTGTTTTTT

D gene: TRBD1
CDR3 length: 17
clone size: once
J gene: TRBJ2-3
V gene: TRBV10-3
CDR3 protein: CAISRGAGTGFGHTQYF
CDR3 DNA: TGTGCCATCAGCCGGGGAGCCGGGACAGGGTTCGGGCATACGCAGTATTTT

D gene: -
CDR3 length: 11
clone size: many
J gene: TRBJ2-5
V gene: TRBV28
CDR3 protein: CASSLIETQYF
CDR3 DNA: TGTGCCAGCAGTTTAATAGAGACCCAGTACTTC

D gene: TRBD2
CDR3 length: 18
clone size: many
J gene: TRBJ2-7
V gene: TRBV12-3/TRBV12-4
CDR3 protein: CASSFRLAGGQEAYEQYF
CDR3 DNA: TGTGCCAGCAGTTTCCGACTAGCGGGAGGCCAGGAGGCCTACGAGCAGTACTTC

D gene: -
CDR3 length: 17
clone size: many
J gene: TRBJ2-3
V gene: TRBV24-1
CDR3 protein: CATSDSKPAGADDTQYF
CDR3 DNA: TGTGCCACCAGTGATTCAAAACCGGCCGGGGCTGACGATACGCAGTATTTT

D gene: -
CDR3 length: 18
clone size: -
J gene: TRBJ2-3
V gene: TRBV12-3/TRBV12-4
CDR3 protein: CASSPSSAGALERDTQYF
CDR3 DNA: TGTGCCAGCAGTCCTTCTTCGGCGGGGGCCCTTGAAAGAGATACGCAGTATTTT

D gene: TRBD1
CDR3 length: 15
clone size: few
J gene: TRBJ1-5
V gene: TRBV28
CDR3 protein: CASSPLGTDNQPQHF
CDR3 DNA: TGTGCCAGCAGTCCCCTCGGGACAGATAATCAGCCCCAGCATTTT

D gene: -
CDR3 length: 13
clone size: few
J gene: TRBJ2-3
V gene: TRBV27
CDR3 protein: CASRLRGADTQYF
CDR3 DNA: TGTGCCAGCAGGCTCAGGGGCGCAGATACGCAGTATTTT

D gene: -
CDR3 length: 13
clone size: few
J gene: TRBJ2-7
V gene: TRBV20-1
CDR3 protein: CSTRDRGSYEQYF
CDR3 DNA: TGCAGTACTAGAGATCGGGGTAGTTACGAGCAGTACTTC

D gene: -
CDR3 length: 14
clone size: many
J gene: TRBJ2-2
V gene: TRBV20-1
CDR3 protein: CSASRTVVGGELFF
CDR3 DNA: TGCAGTGCTAGTAGGACAGTCGTTGGCGGGGAGCTGTTTTTT

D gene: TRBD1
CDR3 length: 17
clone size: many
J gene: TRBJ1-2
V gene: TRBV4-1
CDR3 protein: CASSQDRIGTGVFGYTF
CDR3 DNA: TGCGCCAGCAGCCAAGATCGGATTGGGACAGGGGTTTTCGGCTACACCTTC

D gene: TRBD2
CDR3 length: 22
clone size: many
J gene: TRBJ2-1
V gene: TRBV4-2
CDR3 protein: CASSQDTPPGLAGGPIYNEQFF
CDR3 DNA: TGTGCCAGCAGCCAAGATACTCCACCCGGGCTAGCGGGAGGGCCGATTTACAATGAGCAGTTCTTC

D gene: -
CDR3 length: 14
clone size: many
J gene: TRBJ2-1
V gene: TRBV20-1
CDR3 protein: CSAAGIRSYNEQFF
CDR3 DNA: TGCAGTGCTGCCGGGATTCGCTCCTACAATGAGCAGTTCTTC

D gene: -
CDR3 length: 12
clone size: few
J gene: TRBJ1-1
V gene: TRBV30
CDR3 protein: CAWTRGGTEAFF
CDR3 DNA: TGTGCCTGGACGCGGGGGGGCACTGAAGCTTTCTTT

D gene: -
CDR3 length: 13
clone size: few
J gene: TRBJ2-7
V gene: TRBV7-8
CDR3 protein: CASSFDRSGEQYF
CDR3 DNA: TGTGCCAGCAGCTTTGACAGGTCGGGAGAGCAGTACTTC

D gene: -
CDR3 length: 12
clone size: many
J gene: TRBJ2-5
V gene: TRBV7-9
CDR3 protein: CASRLGGETQYF
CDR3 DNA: TGTGCCAGCAGGCTAGGGGGAGAGACCCAGTACTTC

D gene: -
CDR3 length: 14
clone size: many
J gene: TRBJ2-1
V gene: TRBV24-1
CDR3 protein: CATSDLRGGNEQFF
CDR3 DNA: TGTGCCACCAGTGATTTGCGTGGGGGCAATGAGCAGTTCTTC

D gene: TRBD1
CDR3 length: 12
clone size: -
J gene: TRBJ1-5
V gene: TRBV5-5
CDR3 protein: CASSLTGGPQHF
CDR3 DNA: TGTGCCAGCAGCTTAACAGGGGGGCCCCAGCATTTT

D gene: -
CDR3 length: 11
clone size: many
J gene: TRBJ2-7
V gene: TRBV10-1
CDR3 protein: CASSDGYEQYF
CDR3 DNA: TGCGCCAGCAGTGACGGCTACGAGCAGTACTTC

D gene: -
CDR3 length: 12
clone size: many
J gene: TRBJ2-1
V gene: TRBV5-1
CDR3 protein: CASSLRVGEQFF
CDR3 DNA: TGTGCCAGCAGTTTACGGGTGGGTGAGCAGTTCTTC

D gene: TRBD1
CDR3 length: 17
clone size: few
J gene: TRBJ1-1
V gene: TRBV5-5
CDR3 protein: CASSPRQGPLENTEAFF
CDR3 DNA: TGTGCCAGCAGCCCGAGACAGGGACCCCTGGAAAACACTGAAGCTTTCTTT

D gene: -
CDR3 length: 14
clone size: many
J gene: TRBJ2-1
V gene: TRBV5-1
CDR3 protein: CASSLEVVGNEQFF
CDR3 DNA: TGCGCCAGCAGCTTGGAAGTAGTCGGCAATGAGCAGTTCTTC

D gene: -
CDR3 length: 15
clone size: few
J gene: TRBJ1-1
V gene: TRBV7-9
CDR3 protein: CASSSMGVVNTEAFF
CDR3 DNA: TGTGCCAGCAGCTCCATGGGGGTAGTGAACACTGAAGCTTTCTTT

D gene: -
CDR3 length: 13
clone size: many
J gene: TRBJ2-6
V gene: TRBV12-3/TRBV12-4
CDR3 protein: CASSSLGANVLTF
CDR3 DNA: TGTGCCAGCAGTTCGCTCGGGGCCAACGTCCTGACTTTC

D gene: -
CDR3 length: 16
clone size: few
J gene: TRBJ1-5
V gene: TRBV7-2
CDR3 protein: CASSLSLLGSNQPQHF
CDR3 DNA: TGTGCCAGCAGCTTATCTCTGTTAGGTAGCAATCAGCCCCAGCATTTT

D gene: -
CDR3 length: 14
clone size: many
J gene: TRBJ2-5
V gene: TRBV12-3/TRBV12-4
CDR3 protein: CAKRRRPDVETQYF
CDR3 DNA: TGTGCCAAACGGCGGAGGCCGGACGTGGAGACCCAGTACTTC

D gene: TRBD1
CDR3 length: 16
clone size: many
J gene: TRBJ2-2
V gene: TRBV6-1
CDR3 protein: CASKRGTGGYNGELFF
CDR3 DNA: TGTGCCAGCAAAAGAGGGACAGGGGGCTATAACGGGGAGCTGTTTTTT

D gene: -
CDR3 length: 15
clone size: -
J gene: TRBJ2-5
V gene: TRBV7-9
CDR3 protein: CASSAPLEEWETQYF
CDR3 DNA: TGTGCCAGCAGCGCCCCCCTAGAAGAGTGGGAGACCCAGTACTTC

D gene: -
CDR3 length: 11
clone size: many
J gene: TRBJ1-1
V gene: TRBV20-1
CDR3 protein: CSAFDTGQAFF
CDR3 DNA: TGCAGTGCATTCGACACTGGGCAAGCTTTCTTT

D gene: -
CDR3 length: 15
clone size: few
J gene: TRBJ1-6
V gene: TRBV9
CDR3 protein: CASSVAPGAVSPLHF
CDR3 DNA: TGTGCCAGCAGCGTAGCTCCTGGGGCGGTTTCACCCCTCCACTTT

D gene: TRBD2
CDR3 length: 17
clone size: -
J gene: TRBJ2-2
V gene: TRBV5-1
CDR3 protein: CASSRRGGDVDTGELFF
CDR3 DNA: TGCGCCAGCAGCCGCCGGGGGGGCGACGTTGACACCGGGGAGCTGTTTTTT

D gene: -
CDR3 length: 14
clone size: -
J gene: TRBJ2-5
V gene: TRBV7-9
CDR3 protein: CASSSARAQETQYF
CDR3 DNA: TGTGCCAGCAGCTCTGCTCGGGCCCAAGAGACCCAGTACTTC

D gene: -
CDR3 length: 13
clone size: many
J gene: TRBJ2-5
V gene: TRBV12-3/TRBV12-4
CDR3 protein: CASGRVGTETQYF
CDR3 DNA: TGTGCCAGCGGCCGAGTTGGCACAGAGACCCAGTACTTC

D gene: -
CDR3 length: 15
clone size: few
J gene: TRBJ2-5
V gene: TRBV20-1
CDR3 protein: CSARVGTMYQETQYF
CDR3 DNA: TGCAGTGCTAGAGTTGGGACAATGTACCAAGAGACCCAGTACTTC

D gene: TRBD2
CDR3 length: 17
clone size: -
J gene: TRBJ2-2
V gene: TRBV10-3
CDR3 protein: CAISVRAGAANTGELFF
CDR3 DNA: TGTGCCATCAGTGTACGAGCGGGGGCCGCGAACACCGGGGAGCTGTTTTTT

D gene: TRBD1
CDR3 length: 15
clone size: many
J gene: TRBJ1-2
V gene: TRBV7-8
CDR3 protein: CASSFRDRGTDGYTF
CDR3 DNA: TGTGCCAGCAGCTTCCGGGACAGGGGGACCGATGGCTACACCTTC

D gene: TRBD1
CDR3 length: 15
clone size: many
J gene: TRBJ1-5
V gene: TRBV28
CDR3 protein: CASKLTDRAYQPQHF
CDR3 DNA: TGTGCCAGCAAACTTACGGACAGGGCTTACCAGCCCCAGCATTTT

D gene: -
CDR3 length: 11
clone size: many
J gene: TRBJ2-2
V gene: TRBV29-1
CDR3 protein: CSVGNTGELFF
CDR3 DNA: TGCAGCGTGGGTAACACCGGGGAGCTGTTTTTT

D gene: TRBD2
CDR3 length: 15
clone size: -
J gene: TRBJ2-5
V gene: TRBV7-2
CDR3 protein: CASRLSGGAQETQYF
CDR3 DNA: TGTGCCAGCAGACTTAGCGGGGGGGCCCAAGAGACCCAGTACTTC

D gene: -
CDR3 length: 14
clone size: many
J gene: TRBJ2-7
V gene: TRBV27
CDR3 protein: CASSLSVAGYEQYF
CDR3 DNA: TGTGCCAGCAGTTTATCGGTGGCAGGCTACGAGCAGTACTTC

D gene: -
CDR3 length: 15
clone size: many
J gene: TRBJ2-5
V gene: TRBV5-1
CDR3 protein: CASSNKQGSVETQYF
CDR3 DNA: TGCGCCAGCAGCAACAAGCAGGGGTCCGTAGAGACCCAGTACTTC

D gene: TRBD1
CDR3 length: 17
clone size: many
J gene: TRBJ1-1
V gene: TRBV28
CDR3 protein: CASSFKFGAGGYSEAFF
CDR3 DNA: TGTGCCAGCAGTTTTAAATTCGGGGCAGGGGGGTATAGTGAAGCTTTCTTT

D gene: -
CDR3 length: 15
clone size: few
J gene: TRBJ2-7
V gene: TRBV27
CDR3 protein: CASSPPGTSSYEQYF
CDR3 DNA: TGTGCCAGCTCGCCCCCGGGAACTAGCTCCTACGAGCAGTACTTC